The rows below give T cell receptor beta chains drawn from one sample of a study of early T cells in non-severe SARS-CoV-2 infection. TCRdb analysed the 5' RACE reads with MiXCR anew, one entry per CDR3 protein. Seen here are tens of thousands of distinct CDR3 sequences, roughly 12% observed once, and the top ten hold approximately 2.4%. Material for sequencing was whole blood. The receptors were gathered from an adult who was a healthcare worker with PCR-confirmed SARS-CoV-2 infection or an uninfected control (not recorded which). Each CDR3 is given with its conserved first and last residue. The order of the fields is CDR3 length, V gene, D gene, clone size, J gene, CDR3 protein, CDR3 DNA. A D gene is named only where the DNA matches it firmly. Only part of the rows carry a size: once, few, many, or a class if the clone is expanded.

12	TRBV9	NA	many	TRBJ2-2	CASSVNTGELFF	TGTGCCAGCAGCGTAAACACCGGGGAGCTGTTTTTT
15	TRBV7-9	NA	few	TRBJ2-6	CASNLQTGAVGVLTF	TGTGCCAGCAACTTGCAAACTGGGGCCGTCGGCGTCCTGACTTTC
14	TRBV7-2	NA	NA	TRBJ2-5	CASSSPGGRETQYF	TGTGCCAGCAGCTCCCCTGGGGGTAGAGAGACCCAGTACTTC
12	TRBV6-5	TRBD1	many	TRBJ1-4	CASSLDRDQLFF	TGTGCCAGCAGCCTGGACAGGGATCAACTGTTTTTT
12	TRBV28	TRBD1	NA	TRBJ2-7	CASVTGSYEQYF	TGTGCCTCCGTGACAGGGTCCTACGAGCAGTACTTC
16	TRBV21-1	NA	many	TRBJ2-1	CASLHPVYAIGAEQFF	TGTGCCAGCCTACATCCCGTATACGCCATAGGTGCTGAGCAGTTCTTC
18	TRBV19	TRBD2	many	TRBJ2-3	CASSSGSGTRSNTDTQYF	TGTGCCAGTAGTTCGGGGAGCGGGACGAGGTCGAACACAGATACGCAGTATTTT
14	TRBV25-1	TRBD1	few	TRBJ2-1	CASSDRGPRGEQFF	TGTGCCAGCAGTGACAGGGGGCCCCGTGGAGAGCAGTTCTTC
19	TRBV6-5	NA	NA	TRBJ2-2	CASSSPFKINFPAAGELFF	TGTGCCAGCAGTTCCCCATTCAAAATAAATTTTCCGGCCGCCGGGGAGCTGTTTTTT
14	TRBV11-1	NA	NA	TRBJ2-7	CASSGRDSFNEQYF	TGTGCCAGCAGCGGCCGGGACTCCTTTAACGAGCAGTACTTC
15	TRBV7-9	NA	NA	TRBJ1-4	CASSLANRANEKLFF	TGTGCCAGCAGCTTAGCGAACAGGGCTAATGAAAAACTGTTTTTT
14	TRBV7-3	NA	many	TRBJ2-7	CASSHGGQPYEQYF	TGTGCCAGCAGCCACGGCGGCCAGCCCTACGAGCAGTACTTC
14	TRBV29-1	TRBD1	many	TRBJ2-3	CSVEGGQGADTQYF	TGCAGCGTTGAAGGAGGGCAGGGGGCAGATACGCAGTATTTT
12	TRBV29-1	NA	few	TRBJ1-1	CSVEGIRTEAFF	TGCAGCGTTGAAGGAATCCGAACTGAAGCTTTCTTT
16	TRBV27	TRBD1	many	TRBJ1-4	CASSPPRQGAGEKLFF	TGTGCCAGCAGTCCCCCCCGACAGGGGGCGGGGGAAAAACTGTTTTTT
13	TRBV11-2	NA	few	TRBJ2-1	CASSLVVADEQFF	TGTGCCAGCAGCTTAGTAGTCGCAGATGAGCAGTTCTTC
16	TRBV7-6	TRBD2	NA	TRBJ2-1	CATRGLAGRSYNEQFF	TGTGCCACCCGGGGACTAGCGGGCCGTTCCTACAATGAGCAGTTCTTC
11	TRBV10-3	NA	many	TRBJ2-1	CAISASDEQFF	TGTGCCATCAGCGCTAGCGATGAGCAGTTCTTC
15	TRBV5-1	TRBD1	NA	TRBJ1-1	CASSQTGVLNTEAFF	TGCGCCAGCAGCCAGACAGGGGTCCTTAACACTGAAGCTTTCTTT
12	TRBV7-9	NA	NA	TRBJ2-2	CASSWGSGELFF	TGTGCCAGCAGCTGGGGGAGCGGGGAGCTGTTTTTT
16	TRBV13	TRBD2	few	TRBJ2-7	CASSLRTSGFPYEQYF	TGTGCCAGCAGCCTTCGGACTAGCGGGTTCCCCTACGAGCAGTACTTC
14	TRBV28	TRBD2	many	TRBJ2-7	CASSSTSGRYEQYF	TGTGCCAGCAGTTCAACTAGCGGGAGGTACGAGCAGTACTTC
17	TRBV7-6	NA	many	TRBJ2-1	CASSLGFRGARINEQFF	TGTGCCAGCAGCTTAGGGTTTCGGGGGGCGAGGATTAATGAGCAGTTCTTC
16	TRBV25-1	TRBD2	many	TRBJ2-1	CASSERKLAGDNEQFF	TGTGCCAGCAGTGAAAGAAAACTAGCGGGAGACAATGAGCAGTTCTTC
12	TRBV24-1	NA	NA	TRBJ2-1	CATSPSPGEQFF	TGTGCCACCAGTCCTTCTCCTGGTGAGCAGTTCTTC
16	TRBV2	TRBD1	many	TRBJ1-5	CASREDRGPSNQPQHF	TGTGCCAGCAGGGAAGACAGGGGGCCTAGCAATCAGCCCCAGCATTTT
13	TRBV5-1	NA	NA	TRBJ2-4	CASSLSVVDIQYF	TGCGCCAGCAGCCTGAGCGTTGTGGACATTCAGTACTTC
16	TRBV10-2	NA	few	TRBJ2-5	CASSELRASPGETQYF	TGCGCCAGCAGTGAGTTGAGGGCCTCCCCAGGGGAGACCCAGTACTTC
13	TRBV11-2	TRBD1	NA	TRBJ2-1	CASSSGQNNEQFF	TGTGCCAGCAGCTCGGGACAGAACAATGAGCAGTTCTTC
14	TRBV29-1	TRBD1	NA	TRBJ2-1	CSVIRQGFVNEQFF	TGCAGCGTGATTAGACAGGGTTTCGTCAATGAGCAGTTCTTC
15	TRBV2	TRBD1	few	TRBJ1-1	CASGRDSYLNTEAFF	TGTGCCAGCGGTCGGGACAGCTACTTGAACACTGAAGCTTTCTTT
13	TRBV6-1	NA	NA	TRBJ1-6	CASGQTINSPLHF	TGTGCCAGCGGACAGACGATTAATTCACCCCTCCACTTT
12	TRBV28	NA	NA	TRBJ1-2	CASSARSYGYTF	TGTGCCAGCAGCGCTCGTAGCTATGGCTACACCTTC
13	TRBV29-1	TRBD1	many	TRBJ1-1	CSGTGQPNTEAFF	TGCAGCGGGACGGGACAGCCAAACACTGAAGCTTTCTTT
15	TRBV6-5	TRBD1	few	TRBJ1-5	CASSPGQGGYQPQHF	TGTGCCAGCAGCCCCGGACAGGGAGGGTATCAGCCCCAGCATTTT
14	TRBV7-3	NA	few	TRBJ2-2	CASSLQGNTGELFF	TGTGCCAGCAGCCTACAGGGGAACACCGGGGAGCTGTTTTTT
16	TRBV28	NA	few	TRBJ2-5	CASSFPTRTARETQYF	TGTGCCAGCAGTTTCCCTACTAGGACAGCTCGGGAGACCCAGTACTTC
13	TRBV5-1	NA	NA	TRBJ2-1	CASSSVPGSPEFF	TGCGCCAGCAGCTCTGTCCCCGGGTCCCCGGAGTTCTTC
14	TRBV11-2	TRBD1	few	TRBJ2-7	CASSTRTGPYEQYF	TGTGCCAGCAGCACTCGGACAGGTCCCTACGAGCAGTACTTC
15	TRBV5-5	NA	NA	TRBJ2-1	CASSLGLYANNEQFF	TGTGCCAGCAGCTTAGGGCTTTACGCAAACAATGAGCAGTTCTTC
15	TRBV5-1	NA	few	TRBJ2-5	CASSFWGTDQETQYF	TGCGCCAGCAGCTTTTGGGGGACGGACCAAGAGACCCAGTACTTC
14	TRBV7-3	NA	few	TRBJ2-2	CASSQIFNTGELFF	TGTGCCAGCAGCCAAATATTTAACACCGGGGAGCTGTTTTTT
14	TRBV9	NA	few	TRBJ1-1	CASSDQDHPREAFF	TGTGCCAGCAGCGACCAGGATCACCCCCGAGAAGCTTTCTTT
17	TRBV7-6	TRBD1	NA	TRBJ2-3	CASSPRQGSPVSDTQYF	TGTGCCAGCAGCCCGAGACAGGGTTCGCCTGTCTCAGATACGCAGTATTTT
13	TRBV29-1	NA	few	TRBJ2-5	CSVPTAGAETQYF	TGCAGCGTACCGACGGCCGGTGCAGAGACCCAGTACTTC
15	TRBV14	TRBD1	many	TRBJ2-2	CASSTRTGPTGELFF	TGTGCCAGCAGCACTCGGACAGGACCCACCGGGGAGCTGTTTTTT
14	TRBV7-9	NA	NA	TRBJ1-6	CASSLTVSNSPLHF	TGTGCCAGCAGCTTAACGGTATCCAATTCACCCCTCCACTTT
16	TRBV10-3	TRBD2	few	TRBJ2-3	CAISEGTSGRTDTQYF	TGTGCCATCAGTGAGGGGACTAGCGGGAGGACAGATACGCAGTATTTT
17	TRBV11-2	NA	few	TRBJ2-1	CASRSTPILQPYNEQFF	TGTGCCAGCAGGTCGACCCCGATCCTCCAGCCCTACAATGAGCAGTTCTTC
14	TRBV28	NA	many	TRBJ1-2	CAAAGSLGDYGYTF	TGTGCCGCGGCAGGTTCCCTAGGTGACTATGGCTACACCTTC
10	TRBV29-1	NA	NA	TRBJ1-2	CSTLSGGYTF	TGCAGCACGCTCAGCGGTGGCTACACCTTC
16	TRBV19	NA	few	TRBJ1-3	CASSIAGRASGNTIYF	TGTGCCAGTAGTATCGCCGGGAGAGCCTCTGGAAACACCATATATTTT
12	TRBV5-1	NA	NA	TRBJ2-2	CASSPEFGELFF	TGCGCCAGCAGCCCCGAGTTTGGGGAGCTGTTTTTT